This T cell receptor (beta chain) is drawn from a study of human CD8 memory T cell subsets. A remark on this clonotype: Its target is unknown.

The TCR beta sequencing libraries came from UMI-labeled 5' RACE. TCRdb reprocessed the 5' RACE reads and stores each CDR3 protein as one record, lacking DNA. The sample table includes almost 7,500 distinct CDR3 sequences. The study's findings and limits: Precursor exhausted T cells and stem-like memory T cells were similarly highly diverse, while effector memory cells were not. In stem-like memory T cells, Chao1 estimates suggested more diversity than in precursor exhausted T cells.

Progenitor exhausted-like CD8+ memory cells (TPEX) were CCR7+ PD-1+ TIGIT+. This CDR3 is built from 15 residues. Germline CDR1 and CDR2: SEHNR and FQNEAQ (reference sequence). Source material: CD8+ T cells from PBMCs. This chain connects TRBV7-9 to TRBJ2-3; lacking DNA, the TRBD1 call made by TCRdb goes unchecked. This receptor was identified in a human donor in good health. CDR3 residues: CASSLWTVDPDTQYF.